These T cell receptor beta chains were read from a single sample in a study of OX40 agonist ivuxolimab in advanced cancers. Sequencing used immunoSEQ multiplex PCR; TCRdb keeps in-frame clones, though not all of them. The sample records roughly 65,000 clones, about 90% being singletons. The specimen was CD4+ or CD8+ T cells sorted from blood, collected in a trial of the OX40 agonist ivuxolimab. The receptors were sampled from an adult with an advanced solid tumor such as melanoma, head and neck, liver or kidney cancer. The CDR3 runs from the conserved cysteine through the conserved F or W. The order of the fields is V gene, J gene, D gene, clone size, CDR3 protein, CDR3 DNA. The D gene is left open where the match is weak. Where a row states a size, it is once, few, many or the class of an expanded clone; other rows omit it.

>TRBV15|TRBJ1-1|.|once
CATAGGRFTTEAFF
TGTGCCACCGCCGGGGGGAGATTCACCACTGAAGCTTTCTTT
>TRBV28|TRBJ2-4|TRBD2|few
CASSGTPPGSGDF
TGTGCCAGCAGTGGAACTCCTCCCGGTAGCGGGGACTTC
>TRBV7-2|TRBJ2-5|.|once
CASSPRRTAIQETQYF
TGTGCCAGCAGCCCGCGACGGACAGCCATCCAAGAGACCCAGTACTTC
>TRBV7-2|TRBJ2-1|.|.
CASSTQRGTEQFF
TGTGCCAGCAGCACCCAAAGGGGAACTGAGCAGTTCTTC
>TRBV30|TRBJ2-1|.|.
CAWSDKEQFF
TGTGCCTGGAGTGACAAAGAGCAGTTCTTC
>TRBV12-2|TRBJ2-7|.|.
CASRSCRTEF
TGTGCAAGTCGCTCATGTAGGACGGAGTTC
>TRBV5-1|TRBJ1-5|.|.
CASSLGANSNQPQHF
TGCGCCAGCAGCTTGGGGGCCAACAGCAATCAGCCCCAGCATTTT
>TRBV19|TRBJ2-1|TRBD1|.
CASSTLSRGLNEQFF
TGTGCCAGTAGTACCCTGAGCAGGGGGCTCAATGAGCAGTTCTTC
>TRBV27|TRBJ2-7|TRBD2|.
CASSSGGPYEQYF
TGTGCCAGCAGTTCGGGAGGGCCCTACGAGCAGTACTTC
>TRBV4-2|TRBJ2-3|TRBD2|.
CASSQELAGGLKYF
TGTGCCAGCAGCCAAGAATTAGCGGGAGGGCTAAAGTATTTT
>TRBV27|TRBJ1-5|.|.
CASSSRMTAGNQPQHF
TGTGCCAGCAGTTCTCGCATGACAGCGGGCAATCAGCCCCAGCATTTT
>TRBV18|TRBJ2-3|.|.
CASSPVGSTDTQYF
TGTGCCAGCTCACCAGTCGGGAGCACAGATACGCAGTATTTT
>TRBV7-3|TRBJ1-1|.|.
CASSRGAGEAFF
TGTGCCAGCAGCAGAGGTGCGGGTGAAGCTTTCTTT
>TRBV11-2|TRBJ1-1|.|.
CASSRADLTEAFF
TGTGCCAGCAGCCGGGCAGACCTCACTGAAGCTTTCTTT
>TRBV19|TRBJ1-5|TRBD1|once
CASSNTGAKSNQPQHF
TGTGCCAGTAGTAACACAGGGGCTAAAAGCAATCAGCCCCAGCATTTT
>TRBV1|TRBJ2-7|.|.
CTSSQETTSVRDRYEQYF
TGCACCAGCAGCCAAGAAACCACTAGCGTGCGGGATAGGTACGAGCAGTACTTC
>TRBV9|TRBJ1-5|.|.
CASSVGEGGRPQHF
TGTGCCAGCAGCGTAGGGGAGGGTGGGCGGCCCCAGCATTTT
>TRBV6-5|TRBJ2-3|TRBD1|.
CASSSGPGQVTQYF
TGTGCCAGCAGTTCGGGGCCAGGACAGGTTACGCAGTATTTT
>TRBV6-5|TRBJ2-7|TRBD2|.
CASKVGGLAGGPTYF
TGTGCCAGTAAGGTAGGGGGACTAGCGGGAGGACCTACGTACTTC
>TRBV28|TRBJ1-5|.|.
CASSFLIRSQHF
TGTGCCAGCAGCTTCCTAATAAGGTCCCAGCATTTT
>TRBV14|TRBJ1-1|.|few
CASSPAGTFEAFF
TGTGCCAGCAGCCCAGCCGGGACATTTGAAGCTTTCTTT
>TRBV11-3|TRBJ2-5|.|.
CASSLRQGGRETQYF
TGTGCCAGCAGCTTACGCCAGGGGGGTCGGGAGACCCAGTACTTC
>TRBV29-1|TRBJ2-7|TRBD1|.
CSARGGTGFHEQYF
TGCAGCGCCCGAGGCGGGACAGGATTCCACGAGCAGTACTTC
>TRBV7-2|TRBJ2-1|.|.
CASSLDVAWNEQFF
TGTGCCAGCAGCTTAGACGTGGCGTGGAATGAGCAGTTCTTC
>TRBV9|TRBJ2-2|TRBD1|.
CASSLQGASNTGELFF
TGTGCCAGCAGCCTACAGGGGGCTTCCAACACCGGGGAGCTGTTTTTT
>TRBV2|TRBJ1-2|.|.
CASRPTGRGYTF
TGTGCCAGCAGACCCACAGGGCGAGGCTACACCTTC
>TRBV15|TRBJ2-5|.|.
CATSRDKQETQYF
TGTGCCACCAGCAGAGATAAACAAGAGACCCAGTACTTC
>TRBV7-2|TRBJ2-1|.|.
CASSETAGPYNEQFF
TGTGCCAGCAGCGAAACAGCCGGTCCCTACAATGAGCAGTTCTTC
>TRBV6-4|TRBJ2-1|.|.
CASSPPGGKDEQFF
TGTGCCAGCAGTCCTCCGGGGGGCAAGGATGAGCAGTTCTTC
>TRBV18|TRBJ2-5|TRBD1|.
CASSRGQPKETQYF
TGTGCCAGCTCACGGGGACAGCCAAAAGAGACCCAGTACTTC
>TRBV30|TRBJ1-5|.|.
CAWSGQGNQPQHF
TGTGCCTGGAGTGGACAGGGCAATCAGCCCCAGCATTTT
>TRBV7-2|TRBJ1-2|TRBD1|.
CASSPRDRGLGVHGYTF
TGTGCCAGCAGCCCGAGGGACAGGGGGTTGGGTGTGCATGGCTACACCTTC
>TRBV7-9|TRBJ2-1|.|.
CASRNGLYNEQFF
TGTGCCAGCAGAAACGGCCTCTACAATGAGCAGTTCTTC
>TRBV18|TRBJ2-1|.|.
CASSPLPASAIYNEQFF
TGTGCCAGCTCACCACTTCCGGCTAGCGCAATCTACAATGAGCAGTTCTTC
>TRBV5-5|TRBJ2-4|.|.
CASTQNPGAANIQYF
TGTGCCAGCACCCAAAACCCGGGAGCCGCAAACATTCAGTACTTC
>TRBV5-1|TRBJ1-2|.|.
CASTPDRGGYGYTF
TGCGCCAGCACCCCTGATCGGGGGGGCTATGGCTACACCTTC
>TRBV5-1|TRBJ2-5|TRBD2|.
CASSFGSGEETQYF
TGCGCCAGCAGCTTTGGTAGCGGGGAAGAGACCCAGTACTTC
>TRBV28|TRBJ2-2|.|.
CASRRGLGELFF
TGTGCCAGCAGGAGGGGGTTGGGGGAGCTGTTTTTT
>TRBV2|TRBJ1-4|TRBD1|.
CASTRQGFWEKLFF
TGTGCCAGCACTAGACAGGGTTTTTGGGAAAAACTGTTTTTT
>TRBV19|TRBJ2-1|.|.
CASNRWDGGYNEQFF
TGTGCCAGTAATCGGTGGGACGGAGGATACAATGAGCAGTTCTTC
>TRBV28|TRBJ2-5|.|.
CASSRGETQYF
TGTGCCAGCAGTCGGGGAGAGACCCAGTACTTC
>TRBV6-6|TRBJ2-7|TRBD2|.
CASRFTSGGTYEQYF
TGTGCCAGCAGGTTTACTAGCGGGGGAACCTACGAGCAGTACTTC
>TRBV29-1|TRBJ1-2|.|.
CSVDRQRDKDNYGYTF
TGCAGCGTTGACCGCCAGCGAGACAAGGATAACTATGGCTACACCTTC
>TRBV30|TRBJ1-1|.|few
CAWREQGSGAFF
TGTGCCTGGAGGGAACAAGGCTCTGGCGCTTTCTTT
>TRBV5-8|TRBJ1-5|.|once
CASSLSRFNQPQHF
TGTGCCAGCAGCTTGAGCAGGTTCAATCAGCCCCAGCATTTT
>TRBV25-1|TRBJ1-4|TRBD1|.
CASSDGTGNNEKLFF
TGTGCCAGCAGTGATGGGACAGGGAATAATGAAAAACTGTTTTTT
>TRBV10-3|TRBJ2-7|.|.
CAIRGRAYEQYF
TGTGCCATCCGGGGACGAGCCTACGAGCAGTACTTC
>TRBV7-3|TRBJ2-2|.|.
CASSLPPGELFF
TGTGCCAGCAGCCTCCCTCCTGGGGAGCTGTTTTTT
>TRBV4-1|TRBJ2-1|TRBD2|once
CASSQAQREGVEQFF
TGCGCCAGCAGCCAAGCGCAGCGGGAGGGTGTTGAGCAGTTCTTC
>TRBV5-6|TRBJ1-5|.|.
CASSQGPGGQPQHF
TGTGCCAGCAGCCAGGGACCGGGAGGGCAGCCCCAGCATTTT
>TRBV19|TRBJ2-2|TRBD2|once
CASKTSGTANTGELFF
TGTGCCAGCAAGACTAGCGGGACCGCGAACACCGGGGAGCTGTTTTTT
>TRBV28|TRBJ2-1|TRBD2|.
CASSFSGSSYEQFF
TGTGCCAGCAGTTTCAGCGGGAGTAGCTATGAGCAGTTCTTC
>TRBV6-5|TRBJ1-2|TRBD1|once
CASSPGTGGDYGYTF
TGTGCCAGCAGCCCCGGGACAGGGGGTGACTATGGCTACACCTTC
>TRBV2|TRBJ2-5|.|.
CASSENRAGGQETQYF
TGTGCCAGCAGTGAAAATAGGGCAGGAGGCCAAGAGACCCAGTACTTC
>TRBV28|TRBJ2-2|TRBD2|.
CASSSSGRANTGELFF
TGTGCCAGCAGTTCCAGCGGGAGGGCGAACACCGGGGAGCTGTTTTTT
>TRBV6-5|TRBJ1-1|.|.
CASSYSPGLTEAFF
TGTGCCAGCAGTTACTCTCCGGGGCTAACTGAAGCTTTCTTT
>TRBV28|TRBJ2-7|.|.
CASMRQGSYEQYF
TGTGCCAGCATGCGGCAGGGGAGTTACGAGCAGTACTTC